This TCR beta chain came from a study of blood T cell repertoires in COVID-19. About the study: In each case, the material was cDNA or gDNA derived from T cells, B-cell-depleted T cells, or PBMCs.

The CDR3 extends over 16 amino acids. CDR1 SGHRS and CDR2 YFSETQ come from the germline V gene. V was pared by 0 bases and J by 8 bases, with 18 bases between. In the original processing: Reference gene primer amplification gave nucleated cell count estimates. TCRdb's table, derived via immunoSEQ multiplex PCR, lists solely in-frame clones and lacks some. For V, J and clone size, that table is used; D and trimming come from the DNA. The sample lists a few hundred thousand clones, just under 90% seen once, with under 3% in the top ten. The study recruited people aged about 18 to 90 years across roughly 25 US areas. A case of COVID-19 had been met by exposed participants within 2 weeks before study entry.

What was sequenced was PBMCs or T cells enriched from blood (not recorded which). The receptor's source is a woman between 45 and 65 years old who had been exposed to COVID-19. This chain connects TRBV5-1 to TRBJ2-1, with D maybe TRBD1 (6 bases). CDR3 loop: CASSLAPGVAGDEQFF. The CDR3 bases are TGCGCCAGCAGCTTGGCCCCAGGGGTTGCCGGAGATGAGCAGTTCTTC.